Listed here are 9 T cell receptor beta chains from one sample, sequenced in a study of T cells in Graves' hyperthyroidism and ophthalmopathy. TCR beta CDR3 regions were amplified from RNA. TCR CDR3 underwent first-round RT-PCR with the HTBI primer set. TCRdb ran MiXCR on the multiplex PCR reads and lists one entry per CDR3 protein. The sample lists over 250,000 distinct CDR3 sequences, less than 30% occurring once. Sequenced: blood. The receptors come from a man aged 35 to 55 with Graves' hyperthyroidism that later progressed to Graves' ophthalmopathy.

The gene calls are TRBV11-2 and TRBJ2-7, with D possibly matching TRBD2 (7 bases). Trimming cost V 5 bases and J 0 bases, with 14 bases left between them. CDR3 size: 15 residues. CDR1 and CDR2 from the germline V gene are SGHAT and FQNNGV. This CDR3 is CASSRRGGSSYEQYF. The CDR3 bases are TGTGCCAGCAGCAGAAGGGGGGGGAGCTCCTACGAGCAGTACTTC.

This clonotype has a count of ten or more. CDR3 nucleotide sequence: TGCAGTGCTCCAACGACAGGGACTGAAGCTTTCTTT. This gives the protein CSAPTTGTEAFF. The chain recombines TRBV20-1 with TRBJ1-1; TRBD1 agrees at 7 bases. The CDR3 runs 12 residues. The trim removed 5 bases at V and 5 bases at J, leaving 5 bases unmatched. Germline V lookup: CDR1 DFQATT, CDR2 SNEGSKA (reference sequence).

This clonotype showed up many times. The chain uses TRBV12-3 or TRBV12-4 and TRBJ2-5; 8 bases line up with TRBD2. J gave up 4 bases and V 6 bases, and 10 bases lay outside the gene matches. The CDR3 covers 15 residues. CDR3 residues: CASSFTAGGGETQYF. The CDR3 coding sequence is TGTGCCAGCAGCTTCACCGCGGGAGGCGGAGAGACCCAGTACTTC.

In its sample, this clonotype was seen many times. The chain combines TRBV6-1 with TRBJ1-5; 10 bases fit TRBD1. After removal of 6 bases from V and 1 base from J, the junction contained 3 bases not matched to a gene. There are 15 residues in the CDR3. Germline V gene lookup returns CDR1 MNHNS and CDR2 SASEGT. The chain's CDR3 is CASRWDRGSNQPQHF. The CDR3 region has the DNA TGTGCCAGCAGATGGGACAGGGGAAGCAATCAGCCCCAGCATTTT.

V is TRBV6-1 and J is TRBJ1-2, with a possible D match to TRBD1 (5 bases). Per germline, CDR1 MNHNS and CDR2 SASEGT. This CDR3 has 16 amino acids. The V and J ends lost 6 bases and 2 bases respectively, with 19 bases between them. CDR3 sequence (DNA): TGTGCCAGCAGGGCAGCGGGGCCACGGGCGAACTATGGCTACACCTTC. Protein sequence: CASRAAGPRANYGYTF.

The chain uses TRBV28 and TRBJ1-5; D is unclear. Trimming took off 3 bases at V and 7 bases at J, with 7 bases between the two ends. CDR3 length: 12 residues. Germline lookup yields CDR1 MDHEN and CDR2 SYDVKM. Written as DNA, the CDR3 is TGTGCCAGCAGTTTCTCCAGACAGCCCCAGCATTTT. Encoded protein: CASSFSRQPQHF.

The chain joins TRBV12-3 or TRBV12-4 to TRBJ2-2, with D perhaps matching TRBD1 (5 bases). The CDR3 covers 15 residues. V dropped 5 bases and J dropped 8 bases, with 18 bases sitting between them. Here the CDR3 reads CASSETRGRAGELFF. CDR3 DNA: TGTGCCAGCAGTGAAACCCGTGGCAGGGCTGGGGAGCTGTTTTTT.

This clonotype was recorded at least ten times. The chain uses TRBV5-4 and TRBJ1-2; TRBD1 might be the D (6 bases). The CDR3 extends over 14 amino acids. The germline CDR1 and CDR2 sequences are SGHNT and YYREEE (reference sequence). Trimming stripped 3 bases from V and 7 bases from J, with 16 bases between. Here the CDR3 DNA reads TGTGCCAGCAGCTCTCCGGGGGGCCTTATTGGCTACACCTTC. Its protein product is CASSSPGGLIGYTF. The variable domain in full, completed from reference TRBV5-4 and TRBJ1-2, reads ETGVTQSPTHLIKTRGQQVTLRCSSQSGHNTVSWYQQALGQGPQFIFQYYREEENGRGNFPPRFSGLQFPNYSSELNVNALELDDSALYLCASSSPGGLIGYTFGSGTRLTVV.

The rearrangement uses TRBV6-1 and TRBJ2-7; D tentatively fits TRBD1 or TRBD2 (6 bases each). V lost 8 bases and J lost 3, with 17 bases in between. The CDR3 is 14 amino acids. The germline V gene has CDR1 MNHNS and CDR2 SASEGT. The CDR3: CASYPDGGRYEQYF. DNA for the CDR3: TGTGCCAGCTACCCCGATGGGGGGCGCTACGAGCAGTACTTC.